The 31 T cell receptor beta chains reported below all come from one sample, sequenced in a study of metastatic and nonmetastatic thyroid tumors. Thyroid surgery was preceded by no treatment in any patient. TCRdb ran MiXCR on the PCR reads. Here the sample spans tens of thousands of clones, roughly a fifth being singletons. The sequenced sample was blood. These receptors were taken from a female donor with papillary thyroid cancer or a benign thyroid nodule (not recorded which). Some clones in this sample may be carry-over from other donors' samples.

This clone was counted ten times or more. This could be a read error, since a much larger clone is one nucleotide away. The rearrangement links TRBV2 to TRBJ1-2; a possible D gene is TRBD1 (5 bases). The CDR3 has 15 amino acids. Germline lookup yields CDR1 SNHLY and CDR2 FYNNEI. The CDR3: CANSPLHGGDYGYTF. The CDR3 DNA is TGTGCCAACAGTCCGTTACACGGGGGGGACTATGGCTACACCTTC.

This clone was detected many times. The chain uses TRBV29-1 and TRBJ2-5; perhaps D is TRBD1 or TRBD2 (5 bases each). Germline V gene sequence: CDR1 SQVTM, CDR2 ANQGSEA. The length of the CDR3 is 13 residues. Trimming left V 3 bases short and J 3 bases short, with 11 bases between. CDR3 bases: TGCAGCGTTGACCCGATGGGGGAAGAGACCCAGTACTTC. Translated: CSVDPMGEETQYF.

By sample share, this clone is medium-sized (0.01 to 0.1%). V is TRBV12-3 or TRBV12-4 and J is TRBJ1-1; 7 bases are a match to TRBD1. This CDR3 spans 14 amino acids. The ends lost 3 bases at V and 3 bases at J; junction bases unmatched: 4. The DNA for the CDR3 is TGTGCCAGCAGTTTGGAGACAGGGTACACTGAAGCTTTCTTT. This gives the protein CASSLETGYTEAFF.

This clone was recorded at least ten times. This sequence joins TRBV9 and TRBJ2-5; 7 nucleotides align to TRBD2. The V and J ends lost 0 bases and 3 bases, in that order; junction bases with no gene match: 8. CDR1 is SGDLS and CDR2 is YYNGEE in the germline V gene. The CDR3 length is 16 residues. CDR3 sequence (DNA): TGTGCCAGCAGCGTAGGGGCCCGCGGGAGCGAAGAGACCCAGTACTTC. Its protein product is CASSVGARGSEETQYF.

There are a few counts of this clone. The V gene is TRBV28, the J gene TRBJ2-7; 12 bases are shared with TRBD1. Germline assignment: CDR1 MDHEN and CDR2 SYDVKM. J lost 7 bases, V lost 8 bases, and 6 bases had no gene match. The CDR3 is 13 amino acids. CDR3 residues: CASGGQGAREQYF. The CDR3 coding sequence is TGTGCCAGCGGGGGACAGGGGGCGCGGGAGCAGTACTTC.

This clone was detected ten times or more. The CDR3 DNA follows: TGTGCCAGTAGTACCAGAGGGGAGCAGTTCTTC. This translates into CASSTRGEQFF. This sequence joins TRBV19 and TRBJ2-1; tentatively, D is TRBD2 (5 bases). Germline assignment: CDR1 LNHDA and CDR2 SQIVND (reference sequence). The CDR3 runs to 11 residues. V lost 4 bases and J lost 10, with 8 bases in between.

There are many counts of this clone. This CDR3 reads CASSRGQAEEQYF. As DNA, the CDR3 is TGTGCCAGCTCACGCGGACAGGCAGAAGAGCAGTACTTC. The J gene is TRBJ2-7, the V gene TRBV18, with 7 bases aligning to TRBD1. V gave up 4 bases and J gave up 7 bases; unmatched junction bases: 7. The germline V gene encodes CDR1 KGHSH and CDR2 LQKENI. The CDR3 covers 13 residues.

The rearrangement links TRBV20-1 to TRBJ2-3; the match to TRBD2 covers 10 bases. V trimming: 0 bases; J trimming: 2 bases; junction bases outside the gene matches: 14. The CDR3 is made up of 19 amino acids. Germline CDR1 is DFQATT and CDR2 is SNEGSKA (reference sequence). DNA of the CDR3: TGCAGTGCTAGAGATGAAGCGGGAGGGCCCGATATCTACACAGATACGCAGTATTTT. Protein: CSARDEAGGPDIYTDTQYF.

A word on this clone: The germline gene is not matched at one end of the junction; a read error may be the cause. This CDR3 is CASSQDPTRNSPVLF. The CDR3 DNA is TGCGCCAGCAGCCAAGACCCGACACGCAACTCACCTGTCCTCTTT. The chain is built from TRBV4-1 and TRBJ1-6; unclear D gene. The CDR3 loop spans 15 amino acids. Germline values: CDR1 MGHRA, CDR2 YSYEKL.

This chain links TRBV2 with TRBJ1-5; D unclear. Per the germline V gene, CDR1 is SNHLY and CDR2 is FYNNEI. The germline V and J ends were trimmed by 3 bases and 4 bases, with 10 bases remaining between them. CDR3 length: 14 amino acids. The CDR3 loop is CASSDGPDNQPQHF. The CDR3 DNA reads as TGTGCCAGCAGTGACGGACCGGATAATCAGCCCCAGCATTTT.

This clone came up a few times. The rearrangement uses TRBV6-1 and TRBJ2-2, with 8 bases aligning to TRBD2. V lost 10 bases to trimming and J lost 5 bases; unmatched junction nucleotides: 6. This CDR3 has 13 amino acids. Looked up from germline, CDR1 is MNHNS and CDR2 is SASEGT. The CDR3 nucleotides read TGTGCCACAAGGACTAGCCGTACCGGGGAGCTGTTTTTT. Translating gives CATRTSRTGELFF.

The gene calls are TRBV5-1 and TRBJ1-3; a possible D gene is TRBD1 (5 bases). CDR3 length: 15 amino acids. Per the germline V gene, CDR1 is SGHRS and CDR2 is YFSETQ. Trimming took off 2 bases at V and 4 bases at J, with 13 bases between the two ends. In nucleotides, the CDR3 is TGCGCCAGCAGCTTCGGACCTGGGACGGGAAACACCATATATTTT. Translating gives CASSFGPGTGNTIYF.

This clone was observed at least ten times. This CDR3 reads CASSGDFPREKLFF. Here the CDR3 DNA reads TGTGCCAGCAGTGGAGACTTCCCTAGGGAAAAACTGTTTTTT. This chain connects TRBV6-4 to TRBJ1-4; D uncertain. The CDR3 consists of 14 residues. V shed 4 bases and J shed 8 bases, with 14 bases lying between them. Germline-derived CDR1 and CDR2 are MRHNA and SNTAGT.

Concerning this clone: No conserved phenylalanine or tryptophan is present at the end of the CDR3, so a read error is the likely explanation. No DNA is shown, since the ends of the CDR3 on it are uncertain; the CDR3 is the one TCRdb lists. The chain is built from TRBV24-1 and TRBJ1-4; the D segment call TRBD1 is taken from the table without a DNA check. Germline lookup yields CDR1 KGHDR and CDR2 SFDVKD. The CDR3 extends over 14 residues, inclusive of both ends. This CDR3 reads CATTNWTEPEKLVL.

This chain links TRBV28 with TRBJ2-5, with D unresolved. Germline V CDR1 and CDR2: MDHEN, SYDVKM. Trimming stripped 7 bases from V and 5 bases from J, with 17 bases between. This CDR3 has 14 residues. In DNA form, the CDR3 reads TGTGCCAGCACCCGGATTGATTTACGGGAGACCCAGTACTTC. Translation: CASTRIDLRETQYF.

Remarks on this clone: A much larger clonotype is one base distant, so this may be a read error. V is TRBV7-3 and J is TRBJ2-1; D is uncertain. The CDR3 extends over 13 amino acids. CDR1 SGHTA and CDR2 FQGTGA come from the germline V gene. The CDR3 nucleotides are TGTGCCAACAGCTTAGACACCCTCAATGAGCAGTTCTTC. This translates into CANSLDTLNEQFF. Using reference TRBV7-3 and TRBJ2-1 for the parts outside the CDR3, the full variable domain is GAGVSQTPSNKVTEKGKYVELRCDPISGHTALYWYRQSLGQGPEFLIYFQGTGAADDSGLPNDRFFAVRPEGSVSTLKIQRTERGDSAVYLCANSLDTLNEQFFGPGTRLTVL.

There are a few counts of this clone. CDR3 protein: CASSWTGAFVDNSPLHF. CDR3 bases: TGCGCCAGCAGCTGGACAGGGGCCTTTGTCGATAATTCACCCCTCCACTTT. V and J are TRBV5-1 and TRBJ1-6; 9 nucleotides line up with TRBD1. The germline gives CDR1 SGHRS, CDR2 YFSETQ. Trimming cost V 3 bases and J 5 bases; bases outside gene matches: 9. The CDR3 spans 17 residues.

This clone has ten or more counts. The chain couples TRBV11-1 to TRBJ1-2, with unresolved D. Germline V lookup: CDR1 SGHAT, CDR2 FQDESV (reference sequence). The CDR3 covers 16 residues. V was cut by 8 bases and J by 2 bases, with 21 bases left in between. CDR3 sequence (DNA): TGTGCCAGCGCAAGTATGGCCAGCTACGGCAACTATGGCTACACCTTC. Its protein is CASASMASYGNYGYTF.

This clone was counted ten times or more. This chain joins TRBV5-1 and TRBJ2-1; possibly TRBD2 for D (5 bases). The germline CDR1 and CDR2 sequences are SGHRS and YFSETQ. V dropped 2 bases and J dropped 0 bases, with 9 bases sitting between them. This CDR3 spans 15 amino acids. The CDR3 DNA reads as TGCGCCAGCAGCTTCGGACTCCGCTCCTACAATGAGCAGTTCTTC. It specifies CASSFGLRSYNEQFF. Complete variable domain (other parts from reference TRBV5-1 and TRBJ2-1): KAGVTQTPRYLIKTRGQQVTLSCSPISGHRSVSWYQQTPGQGLQFLFEYFSETQRNKGNFPGRFSGRQFSNSRSEMNVSTLELGDSALYLCASSFGLRSYNEQFFGPGTRLTVL.

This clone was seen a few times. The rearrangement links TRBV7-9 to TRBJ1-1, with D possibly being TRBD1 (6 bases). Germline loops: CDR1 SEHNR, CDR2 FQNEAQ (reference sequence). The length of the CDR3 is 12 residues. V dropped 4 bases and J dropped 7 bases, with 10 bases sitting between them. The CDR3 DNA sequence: TGTGCCAGCAGCTCGGACAGCCTTGAAGCTTTCTTT. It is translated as CASSSDSLEAFF.

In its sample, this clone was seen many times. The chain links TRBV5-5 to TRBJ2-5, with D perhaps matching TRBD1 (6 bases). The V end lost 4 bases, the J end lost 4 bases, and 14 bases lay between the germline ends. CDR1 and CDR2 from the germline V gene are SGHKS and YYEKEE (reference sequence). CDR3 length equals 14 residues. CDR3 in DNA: TGTGCCAGCAGCCGAAACACAGGGTTAGAGACCCAGTACTTC. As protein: CASSRNTGLETQYF.

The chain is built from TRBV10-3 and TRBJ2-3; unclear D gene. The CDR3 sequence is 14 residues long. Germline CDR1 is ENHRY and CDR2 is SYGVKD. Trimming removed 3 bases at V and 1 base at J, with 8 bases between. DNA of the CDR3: TGTGCCATCAGTGATGTAGACGGCACAGATACGCAGTATTTT. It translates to CAISDVDGTDTQYF.

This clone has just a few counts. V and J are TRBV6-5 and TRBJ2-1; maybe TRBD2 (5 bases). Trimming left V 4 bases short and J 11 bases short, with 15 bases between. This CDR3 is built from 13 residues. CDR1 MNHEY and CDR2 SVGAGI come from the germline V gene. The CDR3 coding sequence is TGTGCCAGCAGTTCGTCGGGGTTGGGGAAGCAGTTCTTC. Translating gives CASSSSGLGKQFF.

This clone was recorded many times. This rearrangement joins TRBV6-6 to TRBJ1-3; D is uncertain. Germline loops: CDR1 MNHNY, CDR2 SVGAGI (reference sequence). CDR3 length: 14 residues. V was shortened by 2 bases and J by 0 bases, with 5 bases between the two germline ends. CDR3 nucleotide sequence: TGTGCCAGCAGTTACGAGAGCTCTGGAAACACCATATATTTT. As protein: CASSYESSGNTIYF.

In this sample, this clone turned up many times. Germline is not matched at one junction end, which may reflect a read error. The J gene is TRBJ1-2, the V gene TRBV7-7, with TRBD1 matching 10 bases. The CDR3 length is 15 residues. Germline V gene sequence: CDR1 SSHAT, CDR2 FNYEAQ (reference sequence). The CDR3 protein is CASSYRDRGSYGYTF. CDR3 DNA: TGTGCTAGCAGTTACCGGGACAGGGGTTCCTATGGCTACACCTTC. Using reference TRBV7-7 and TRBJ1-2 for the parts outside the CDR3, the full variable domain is GAGVSQSPRYKVTKRGQDVTLRCDPISSHATLYWYQQALGQGPEFLTYFNYEAQPDKSGLPSDRFSAERPEGSISTLTIQRTEQRDSAMYRCASSYRDRGSYGYTFGSGTRLTVV.

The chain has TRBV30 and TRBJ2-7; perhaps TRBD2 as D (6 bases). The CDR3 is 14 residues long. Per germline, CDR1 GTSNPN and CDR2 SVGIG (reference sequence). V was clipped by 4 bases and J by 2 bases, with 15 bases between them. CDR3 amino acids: CAWTPGGLPYEQYF. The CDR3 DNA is TGTGCCTGGACCCCCGGGGGTCTACCCTACGAGCAGTACTTC.

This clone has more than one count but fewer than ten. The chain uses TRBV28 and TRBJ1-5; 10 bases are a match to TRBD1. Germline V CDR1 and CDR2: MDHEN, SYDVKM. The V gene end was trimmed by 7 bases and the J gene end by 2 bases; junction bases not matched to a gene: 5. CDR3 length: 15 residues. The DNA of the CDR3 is TGTGCCAGCAACAGAGGGACAGGGGGCAATCAGCCCCAGCATTTT. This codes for CASNRGTGGNQPQHF.

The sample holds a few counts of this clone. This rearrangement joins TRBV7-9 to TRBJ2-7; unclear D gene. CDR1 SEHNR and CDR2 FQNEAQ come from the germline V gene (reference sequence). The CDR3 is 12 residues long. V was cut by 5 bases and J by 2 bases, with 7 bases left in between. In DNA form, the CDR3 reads TGTGCCAGCAGCCGTCGCCCCTACGAGCAGTACTTC. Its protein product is CASSRRPYEQYF.

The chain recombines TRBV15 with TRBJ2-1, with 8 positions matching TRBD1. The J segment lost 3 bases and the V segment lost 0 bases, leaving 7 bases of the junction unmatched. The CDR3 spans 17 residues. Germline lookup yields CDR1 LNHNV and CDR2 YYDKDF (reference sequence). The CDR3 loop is CATSRDRTGQRYNEQFF. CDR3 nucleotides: TGTGCCACCAGCAGAGATAGGACAGGGCAGCGCTACAATGAGCAGTTCTTC.

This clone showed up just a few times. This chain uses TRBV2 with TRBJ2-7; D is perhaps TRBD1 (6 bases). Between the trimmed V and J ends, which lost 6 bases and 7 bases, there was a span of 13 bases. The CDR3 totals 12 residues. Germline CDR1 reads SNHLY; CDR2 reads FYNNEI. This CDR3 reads CASSGQTEEQYF. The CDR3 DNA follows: TGTGCCAGCAGCGGACAGACTGAGGAGCAGTACTTC.

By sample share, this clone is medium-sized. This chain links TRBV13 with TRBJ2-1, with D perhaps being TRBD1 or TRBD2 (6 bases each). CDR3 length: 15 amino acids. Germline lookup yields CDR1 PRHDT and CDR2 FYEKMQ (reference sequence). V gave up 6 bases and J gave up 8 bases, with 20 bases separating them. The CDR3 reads CASSPYSGGPDEQFF. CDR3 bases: TGTGCCAGCAGTCCCTATTCTGGGGGGCCGGATGAGCAGTTCTTC.